These 29 T cell receptor beta chains were all obtained from the same sample, sequenced in a study of blood T cell repertoires in COVID-19. TCRdb's copy holds only in-frame clones and misses some; the assay was immunoSEQ multiplex PCR. The sample records about 200,000 clones, about 81% being singletons. The sequenced material came from peripheral blood. The receptors were sampled from a woman of 80 years or more with COVID-19, enrolled during active disease.

This clone was counted a few times. J is TRBJ2-7 and V is TRBV6-2 or TRBV6-3; 7 bases line up with TRBD1. Germline V lookup: CDR1 MNHEY, CDR2 SVGEGT. The CDR3 sequence is 14 residues long. The V gene end was trimmed by 5 bases and the J gene end by 2 bases; junction bases not matched to a gene: 6. The CDR3 bases are TGTGCCAGCAGTACTAGACAGGGCGCCTACGAGCAGTACTTC. The encoded protein is CASSTRQGAYEQYF.

The chain is built from TRBV5-4 and TRBJ2-1; possibly TRBD2 for D (6 bases). The CDR3 consists of 15 residues. Germline values: CDR1 SGHNT, CDR2 YYREEE (reference sequence). Deletions cut 2 bases from V and 7 bases from J, with 16 bases between. The CDR3 DNA is TGTGCCAGCAGCTTTATAGCGGAAGGTTTGAATGAGCAGTTCTTC. Protein product: CASSFIAEGLNEQFF.

There are a few counts of this clone. This chain links TRBV4-1 with TRBJ1-1; D unclear. Trimming pared 0 bases from V and 3 bases from J, leaving 5 bases between. CDR1 and CDR2 (germline): MGHRA, YSYEKL. The CDR3 spans 13 residues. The CDR3 is CASSQDRDTEAFF. CDR3 nucleotides: TGCGCCAGCAGCCAAGATCGGGACACTGAAGCTTTCTTT.

The chain uses TRBV27 and TRBJ1-2, with TRBD1 identical over 8 bases. Germline trimming cut 5 bases from V and 2 bases from J; bases unmatched to any gene: 4. The CDR3 has 14 amino acids. Germline CDR1 reads MNHEY; CDR2 reads SMNVEV (reference sequence). The CDR3 coding sequence is TGTGCCAGCAGTCCTTGGGACAGGAACTATGGCTACACCTTC. Encoded protein: CASSPWDRNYGYTF.

This chain uses TRBV7-2 with TRBJ2-5, with no clear D. The CDR3 runs 12 residues. Germline CDR1 reads SGHTA; CDR2 reads FQGNSA. The ends were cut back, 3 bases at V and 4 bases at J, with 6 bases in the middle. CDR3 DNA sequence: TGTGCCAGCAGCTTCGGTGGAGAGACCCAGTACTTC. Translation gives CASSFGGETQYF.

V gene TRBV6-5 combines with J gene TRBJ2-1; D possibly corresponds to TRBD2 (6 bases). This CDR3 spans 11 amino acids. Trimming took off 6 bases at V and 10 bases at J, with 10 bases between the two ends. CDR1 MNHEY and CDR2 SVGAGI come from the germline V gene. The chain's CDR3 is CASRGLHEQFF. Here the CDR3 DNA reads TGTGCCAGCAGGGGACTTCACGAGCAGTTCTTC.

The CDR3 region has the DNA TGTGCCAGCAGCTTAGCGGTTCTACGGAACACTGAAGCTTTCTTT. This gives the protein CASSLAVLRNTEAFF. The V gene is TRBV7-2, the J gene TRBJ1-1; no reliable D call. CDR1 is SGHTA and CDR2 is FQGNSA in the germline V gene. With 0 bases removed from V and 1 base from J, the gap between germline ends came to 9 bases. This CDR3 has 15 amino acids.

The V gene is TRBV18, the J gene TRBJ2-7; 13 bases are a match to TRBD2. The CDR3 extends over 16 amino acids. Trimming took 4 bases from V and 5 from J; bases not matched to a gene: 8. From germline, CDR1 is KGHSH and CDR2 LQKENI. In nucleotides, the CDR3 is TGTGCCAGCTCACGCCCCGGGACTAGCGGGGATAACGAGCAGTACTTC. Residues: CASSRPGTSGDNEQYF.

This clone was counted a single time. V is TRBV9 and J is TRBJ1-2, with unresolved D. V lost 4 bases, J lost 0 bases, and 13 bases lay in between. CDR1 is SGDLS and CDR2 is YYNGEE in the germline V gene. The CDR3 length is 15 residues. This chain's CDR3 is CASSSSIGSNYGYTF. In DNA, the CDR3 is TGTGCCAGCAGCTCCTCCATCGGTTCTAACTATGGCTACACCTTC.

The chain links TRBV20-1 to TRBJ2-3; the match to TRBD2 covers 9 bases. Trimming took 6 bases from V and 15 from J; bases not matched to a gene: 10. CDR3 length equals 11 residues. The V gene's germline CDR1 is DFQATT and CDR2 SNEGSKA (reference sequence). The CDR3 protein is CSAPWLAGNYF. The CDR3 coding sequence is TGCAGTGCCCCTTGGCTAGCGGGAAACTATTTT.

Written as DNA, the CDR3 is TGTGCCAGCAGGGCGGGGACGGAGACCCAGTACTTC. Its protein is CASRAGTETQYF. This chain connects TRBV12-3 or TRBV12-4 to TRBJ2-5, with D maybe TRBD2 (6 bases). V gave up 6 bases and J gave up 5 bases, with 10 bases separating them. This CDR3 spans 12 amino acids.

The CDR3 nucleotides are TGTGCCAGCAGCTTAGTAGCGGGTCTCGTCACTGAAGCTTTCTTT. Amino acid sequence: CASSLVAGLVTEAFF. The genes are TRBV7-3 and TRBJ1-1; D is unclear. Between the trimmed V and J ends, which lost 2 bases and 4 bases, there was a span of 14 bases. This CDR3 has 15 residues. Germline CDR1 reads SGHTA; CDR2 reads FQGTGA.

The chain employs TRBV6-6 and TRBJ1-1; D is unresolved. Per the germline V gene, CDR1 is MNHNY and CDR2 is SVGAGI (reference sequence). The CDR3 consists of 12 residues. The V gene lost 6 bases and the J gene lost 6 bases, with 11 bases spanning the gap. CDR3 region: CASSRRGPEAFF. The DNA of the CDR3 is TGTGCCAGCAGCCGAAGAGGGCCTGAAGCTTTCTTT.

This rearrangement joins TRBV6-5 to TRBJ2-3; 11 bases are shared with TRBD2. Germline V gives CDR1 MNHEY, CDR2 SVGAGI. This CDR3 comprises 14 residues. V lost 6 bases to trimming and J lost 2 bases; unmatched junction nucleotides: 1. In nucleotides, the CDR3 is TGTGCCAGCAGACTAGCGGGGGTCACAGATACGCAGTATTTT. Its translation: CASRLAGVTDTQYF.

This clone was detected a few times. The CDR3 is CASSPAPRGVPDTQYF. The CDR3 bases are TGTGCCAGCAGCCCAGCCCCGCGGGGGGTCCCAGATACGCAGTATTTT. The chain is built from TRBV9 and TRBJ2-3, with 8 bases identical to TRBD2. V shed 4 bases and J 4 bases; nucleotides not matched to a gene: 11. The germline V gene encodes CDR1 SGDLS and CDR2 YYNGEE. The CDR3 covers 16 residues.

The chain links TRBV6-5 to TRBJ1-6; 7 positions agree with TRBD1. In germline, CDR1 is MNHEY, CDR2 SVGAGI. The V segment lost 11 bases and the J segment 7 bases; nucleotides outside the gene matches: 8. The CDR3 length is 13 residues. The CDR3 region has the DNA TGTGCCTGCGGGACAGTGGGAAATTCACCCCTCCACTTT. Its translation: CACGTVGNSPLHF.

The chain couples TRBV3-1 (or the pseudogene TRBV3-2) to TRBJ1-6; D is uncertain. Looked up from germline, CDR1 is LGHDT and CDR2 is YNNKEL (reference sequence). CDR3 length equals 13 residues. Trimming took off 4 bases at V and 8 bases at J, with 9 bases between the two ends. The CDR3 coding sequence is TGTGCCAGCAGCCGGGCAGATTATTCACCCCTCCACTTT. Translating it yields CASSRADYSPLHF.

This chain uses TRBV2 with TRBJ2-4; possible D gene TRBD2, 5 bases. The germline V and J ends were trimmed by 3 bases and 3 bases, with 18 bases remaining between them. The CDR3 sequence is 17 residues long. The germline CDR1 and CDR2 sequences are SNHLY and FYNNEI. The CDR3 DNA reads TGTGCCAGCAGTGAGGAGGCGGTGGGCTCATACAAAAACATTCAGTACTTC. Translated, it gives CASSEEAVGSYKNIQYF. The variable domain in full, completed from reference TRBV2 and TRBJ2-4, reads EPEVTQTPSHQVTQMGQEVILRCVPISNHLYFYWYRQILGQKVEFLVSFYNNEISEKSEIFDDQFSVERPDGSNFTLKIRSTKLEDSAMYFCASSEEAVGSYKNIQYFGAGTRLSVL.

This clone was counted only a few times. This sequence joins TRBV11-1 and TRBJ2-2, with a possible D match to TRBD1 (5 bases). V lost 3 bases and J 6 bases, leaving 11 bases between the germline ends. This CDR3 region has 14 residues. Germline-derived CDR1 and CDR2 are SGHAT and FQDESV (reference sequence). The CDR3 sequence is CASSLRWGAGELFF. The CDR3 DNA is TGTGCCAGCAGCTTGAGATGGGGCGCCGGGGAGCTGTTTTTT.

The chain uses TRBV19 and TRBJ2-1; D is unclear. The V and J ends lost 6 bases and 6 bases respectively, with 24 bases between them. The germline V gene encodes CDR1 LNHDA and CDR2 SQIVND (reference sequence). This CDR3 is 17 amino acids long. The DNA for the CDR3 is TGTGCCAGTAGCACCCCCCCATCCCTACTAATAATCAATGAGCAGTTCTTC. Protein product: CASSTPPSLLIINEQFF.

This clone was seen a few times. The V and J genes are TRBV9 and TRBJ1-3; 8 bases are a match to TRBD1. Germline V CDR1 and CDR2: SGDLS, YYNGEE. CDR3 length: 15 amino acids. V was clipped by 3 bases and J by 1 base; unmatched bases: 3. The CDR3 here is CASSGQGISGNTIYF. CDR3 nucleotides: TGTGCCAGCAGCGGACAGGGGATATCTGGAAACACCATATATTTT.

The chain combines TRBV4-3 with TRBJ2-5, with 10 bases fitting TRBD2. Germline lookup yields CDR1 LGHNA and CDR2 YSLEER. After removal of 1 base from V and 5 bases from J, the junction contained 4 bases not matched to a gene. The CDR3 runs 15 residues. CDR3 sequence (DNA): TGCGCCAGCAGCCAAGTCCCAGCGGGAGGGGAGACCCAGTACTTC. Amino acid sequence: CASSQVPAGGETQYF.

This chain joins TRBV12-3 or TRBV12-4 and TRBJ1-1, with no clear D. The CDR3 sequence is 12 residues long. V was trimmed by 6 bases and J by 1 base, leaving 6 bases between them. CDR3 DNA sequence: TGTGCCAGCAGCAGAGGGAACACTGAAGCTTTCTTT. This encodes CASSRGNTEAFF.

This rearrangement joins TRBV4-3 to TRBJ1-6, with 7 bases identical to TRBD1. The J segment lost 8 bases and the V segment lost 3 bases, leaving 4 bases of the junction unmatched. Germline CDR1 and CDR2: LGHNA and YSLEER. The CDR3 consists of 14 residues. CDR3 sequence (DNA): TGCGCCAGCAGCCAGGGACAGCTCTATTCACCCCTCCACTTT. Its translation is CASSQGQLYSPLHF.

The rearrangement joins TRBV9 to TRBJ2-2; the D is unclear. V dropped 1 base and J dropped 3 bases, with 7 bases sitting between them. This CDR3 comprises 14 residues. Germline CDR1 SGDLS, CDR2 YYNGEE. The CDR3 protein is CASSVLPDTGELFF. DNA of the CDR3: TGTGCCAGCAGCGTATTGCCGGACACCGGGGAGCTGTTTTTT.

J is TRBJ1-3 and V is TRBV10-3; a possible D gene is TRBD1 (5 bases). Germline lookup yields CDR1 ENHRY and CDR2 SYGVKD. Trimming took 4 bases from V and 0 from J, leaving 10 bases between them. The CDR3 has 15 residues. Here the CDR3 DNA reads TGTGCCATCAGTGGGGGACTGCTCTCTGGAAACACCATATATTTT. It yields the protein CAISGGLLSGNTIYF.

This clone has ten or more counts. The chain couples TRBV5-4 to TRBJ2-1, with 10 positions matching TRBD2. Trimming removed 4 bases from V and 4 bases from J; junction bases left unmatched: 8. The CDR3 covers 16 residues. Germline lookup yields CDR1 SGHNT and CDR2 YYREEE (reference sequence). The CDR3: CASSLGASGGYNEQFF. The CDR3 DNA reads as TGTGCCAGCAGCCTGGGGGCTAGCGGGGGATACAATGAGCAGTTCTTC.

The chain carries TRBV7-9 and TRBJ1-4; D uncertain. Germline V gives CDR1 SEHNR, CDR2 FQNEAQ (reference sequence). This CDR3 contains 14 residues. Trimming removed 5 bases at V and 0 bases at J, with 7 bases between. This CDR3 is CASSEIATNEKLFF. DNA of the CDR3: TGTGCCAGCAGCGAGATTGCAACTAATGAAAAACTGTTTTTT.

The gene calls are TRBV9 and TRBJ2-3; D perhaps matches TRBD1 (5 bases). Germline loops: CDR1 SGDLS, CDR2 YYNGEE. The CDR3 contains 18 residues. Trimming took off 3 bases at V and 0 bases at J, with 20 bases between the two ends. The CDR3 loop is CASSADTGSLGSTDTQYF. The DNA for the CDR3 is TGTGCCAGCAGCGCGGACACCGGATCGCTGGGTAGCACAGATACGCAGTATTTT. The entire variable domain, with the rest obtained from reference TRBV9 and TRBJ2-3, is as follows: DSGVTQTPKHLITATGQRVTLRCSPRSGDLSVYWYQQSLDQGLQFLIQYYNGEERAKGNILERFSAQQFPDLHSELNLSSLELGDSALYFCASSADTGSLGSTDTQYFGPGTRLTVL.